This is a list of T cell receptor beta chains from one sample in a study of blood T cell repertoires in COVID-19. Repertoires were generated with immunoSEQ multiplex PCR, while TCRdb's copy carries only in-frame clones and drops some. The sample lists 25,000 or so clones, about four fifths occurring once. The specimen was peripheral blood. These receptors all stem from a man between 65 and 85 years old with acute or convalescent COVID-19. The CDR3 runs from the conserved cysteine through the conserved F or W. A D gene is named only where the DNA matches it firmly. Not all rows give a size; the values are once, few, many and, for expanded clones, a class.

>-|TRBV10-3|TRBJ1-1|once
CAISGETGYMATEAFF
TGTGCCATCAGTGGGGAAACAGGATATATGGCCACTGAAGCTTTCTTT
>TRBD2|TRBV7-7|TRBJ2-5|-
CASSLVGGGFKETQYF
TGTGCCAGCAGCTTGGTCGGGGGGGGCTTTAAAGAGACCCAGTACTTC
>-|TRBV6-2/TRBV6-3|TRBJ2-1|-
CASSSSSLGEQFF
TGTGCCAGCAGTTCTAGCTCCCTCGGTGAGCAGTTCTTC
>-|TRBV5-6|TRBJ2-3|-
CASSLGRLTRTDTQYF
TGTGCCAGCAGCTTGGGCAGGCTTACTAGGACAGATACGCAGTATTTT
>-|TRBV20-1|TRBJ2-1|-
CSASGGEIWDEQFF
TGCAGTGCCAGTGGGGGCGAAATTTGGGATGAGCAGTTCTTC
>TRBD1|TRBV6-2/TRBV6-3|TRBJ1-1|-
CASSTDRMNTEAFF
TGTGCCAGCAGCACGGACAGGATGAACACTGAAGCTTTCTTT
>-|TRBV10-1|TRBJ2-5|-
CAPAGGRGWETQYF
TGCGCCCCCGCCGGGGGGCGGGGGTGGGAGACCCAGTACTTC
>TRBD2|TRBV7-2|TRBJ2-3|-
CASSFEIGGILTDTQYF
TGTGCCAGCAGCTTCGAAATCGGGGGGATTCTCACAGATACGCAGTATTTT
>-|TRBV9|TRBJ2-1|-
CASSVTSLDYNEQFF
TGTGCCAGCAGCGTAACGTCATTAGACTACAATGAGCAGTTCTTC
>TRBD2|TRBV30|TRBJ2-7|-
CAWSLGTSGSREQYF
TGTGCCTGGAGCCTAGGGACTAGCGGGAGTCGCGAGCAGTACTTC
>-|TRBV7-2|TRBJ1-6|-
CASSLNGGFGDSPLHF
TGTGCCAGCAGCTTGAACGGGGGGTTTGGGGATTCACCCCTCCACTTT
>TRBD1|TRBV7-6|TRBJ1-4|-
CASSLVLDRGKEKLFF
TGTGCCAGCAGCTTAGTCCTCGACAGGGGAAAGGAAAAACTGTTTTTT
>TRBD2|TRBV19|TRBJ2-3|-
CASSLGIGGTQYF
TGTGCCAGTAGCCTCGGGATCGGGGGGACGCAGTATTTT
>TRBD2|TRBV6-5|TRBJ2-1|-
CASTPTSGDYNEQFF
TGTGCCAGCACACCGACTAGCGGGGACTACAATGAGCAGTTCTTC
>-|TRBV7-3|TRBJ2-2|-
CASSLLGAPNTGELFF
TGTGCCAGCAGCTTACTTGGGGCCCCGAACACCGGGGAGCTGTTTTTT
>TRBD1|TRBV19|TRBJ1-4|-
CASSISPRQGAGEKLFF
TGTGCCAGTAGTATTAGCCCTCGACAGGGGGCGGGAGAAAAACTGTTTTTT
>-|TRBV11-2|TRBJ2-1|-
CASTHSDYSSYNEQFF
TGTGCCAGCACCCATTCGGACTACTCCTCCTACAATGAGCAGTTCTTC
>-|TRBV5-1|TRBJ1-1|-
CASIGGRAAFF
TGCGCCAGCATCGGCGGCAGGGCAGCTTTCTTT
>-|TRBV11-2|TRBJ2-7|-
CASSWDSGLSYEQYF
TGTGCCAGCAGCTGGGACTCGGGGCTCTCCTACGAGCAGTACTTC
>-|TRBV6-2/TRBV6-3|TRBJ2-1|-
CASSYSNWGRVNEQFF
TGTGCCAGCAGTTACTCGAACTGGGGCCGGGTCAATGAGCAGTTCTTC
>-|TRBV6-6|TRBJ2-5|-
CASSYMQAQETQYF
TGTGCCAGCAGTTACATGCAGGCCCAAGAGACCCAGTACTTC
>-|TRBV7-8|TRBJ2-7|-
CASSLADSTYEQYF
TGTGCCAGCAGCTTAGCGGACAGCACCTACGAGCAGTACTTC
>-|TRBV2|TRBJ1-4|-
CASTTQGLGEKLFF
TGTGCCAGCACAACCCAGGGGCTGGGTGAGAAACTGTTTTTT